Sequencing of this T cell receptor beta chain was carried out in a study of vaccination effects on CD4 cells after COVID-19. Of note for this clone: Its target is unknown.

Isolation of CD4+ T cells took place after approximately 10 days of culture. The germline V gene encodes CDR1 LNHNV and CDR2 YYDKDF (reference sequence). With 0 bases removed from V and 5 bases from J, the gap between germline ends came to 7 bases. The CDR3 runs to 13 residues. TCRdb's copy holds only in-frame clones and misses some; the assay was immunoSEQ multiplex PCR. The table lists more than 60,000 clones, 72% of them singletons. The sequencing here drew on CD4+ T cells from PBMCs cultured without peptide, taken before COVID-19 vaccination. The V call is TRBV15, the J call TRBJ1-2; maybe TRBD1 (5 bases). The receptor comes from a human donor who had a prior SARS-CoV-2 infection. The CDR3 bases are TGTGCCACCAGCAGAGACCAGGGTTATGGCTACACCTTC. This sequence encodes CATSRDQGYGYTF.